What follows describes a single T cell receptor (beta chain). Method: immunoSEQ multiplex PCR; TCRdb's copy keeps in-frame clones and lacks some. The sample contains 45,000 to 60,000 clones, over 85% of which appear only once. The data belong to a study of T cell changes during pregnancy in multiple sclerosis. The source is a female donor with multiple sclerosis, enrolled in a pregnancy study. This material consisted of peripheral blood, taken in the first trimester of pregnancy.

CDR3 nucleotides: TGTGCCAGCGAGGGAGGGTTGGCTGGCTACACCTTC. This translates into CASEGGLAGYTF. This chain connects TRBV2 to TRBJ1-2; no clear D gene. Trimming removed 8 bases at V and 7 bases at J, with 14 bases between. The CDR3 has 12 residues. CDR1 and CDR2 from the germline V gene are SNHLY and FYNNEI.